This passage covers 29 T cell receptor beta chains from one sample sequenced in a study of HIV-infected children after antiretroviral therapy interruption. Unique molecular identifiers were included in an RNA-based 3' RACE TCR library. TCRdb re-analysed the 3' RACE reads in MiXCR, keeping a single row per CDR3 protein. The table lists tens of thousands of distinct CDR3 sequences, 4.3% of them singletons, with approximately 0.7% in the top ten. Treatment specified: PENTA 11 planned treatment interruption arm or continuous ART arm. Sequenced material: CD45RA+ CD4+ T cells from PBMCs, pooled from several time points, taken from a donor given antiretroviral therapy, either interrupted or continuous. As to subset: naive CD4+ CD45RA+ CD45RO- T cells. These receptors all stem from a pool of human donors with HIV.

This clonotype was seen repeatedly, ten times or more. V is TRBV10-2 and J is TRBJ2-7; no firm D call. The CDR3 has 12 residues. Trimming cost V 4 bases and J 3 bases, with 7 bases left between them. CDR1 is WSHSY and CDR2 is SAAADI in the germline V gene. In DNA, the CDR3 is TGCGCCAGCAGTGGCGGATTCTACGAGCAGTACTTC. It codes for CASSGGFYEQYF.

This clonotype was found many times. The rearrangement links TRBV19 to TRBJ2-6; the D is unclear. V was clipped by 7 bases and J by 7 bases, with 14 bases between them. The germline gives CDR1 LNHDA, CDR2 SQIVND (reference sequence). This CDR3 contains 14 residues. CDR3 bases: TGTGCCAGTACCCCCCTGAACAGCGCCAACGTCCTGACTTTC. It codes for CASTPLNSANVLTF.

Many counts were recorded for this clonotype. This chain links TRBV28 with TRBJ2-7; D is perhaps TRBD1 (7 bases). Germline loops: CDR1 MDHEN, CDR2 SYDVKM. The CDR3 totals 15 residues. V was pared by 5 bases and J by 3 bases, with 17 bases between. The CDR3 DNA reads TGTGCCAGCAGTCCTCTTCAGGGGGGCTTCTACGAGCAGTACTTC. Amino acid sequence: CASSPLQGGFYEQYF.

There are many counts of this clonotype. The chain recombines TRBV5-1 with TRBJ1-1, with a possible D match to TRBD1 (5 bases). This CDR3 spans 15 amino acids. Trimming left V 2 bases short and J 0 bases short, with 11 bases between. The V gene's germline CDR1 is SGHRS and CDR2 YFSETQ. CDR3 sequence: CASSFSTGLNTEAFF. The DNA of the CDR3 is TGCGCCAGCAGCTTCTCTACAGGCTTGAACACTGAAGCTTTCTTT.

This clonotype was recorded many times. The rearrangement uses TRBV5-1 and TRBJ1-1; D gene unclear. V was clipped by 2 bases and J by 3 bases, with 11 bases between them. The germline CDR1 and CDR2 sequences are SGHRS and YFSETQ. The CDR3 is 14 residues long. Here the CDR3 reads CASSFSVGDTEAFF. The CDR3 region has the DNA TGCGCCAGCAGCTTTTCAGTTGGGGACACTGAAGCTTTCTTT.

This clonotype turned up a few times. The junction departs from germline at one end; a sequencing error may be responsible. DNA of the CDR3: TGCGCCAACAGCCAAGTGACAGGGACCCGCCCCAATCAGCCCCAGCATTTT. Translating it yields CANSQVTGTRPNQPQHF. The J gene is TRBJ1-5, the V gene TRBV4-1; 7 bases line up with TRBD1. From germline, CDR1 is MGHRA and CDR2 YSYEKL. CDR3 length equals 17 residues.

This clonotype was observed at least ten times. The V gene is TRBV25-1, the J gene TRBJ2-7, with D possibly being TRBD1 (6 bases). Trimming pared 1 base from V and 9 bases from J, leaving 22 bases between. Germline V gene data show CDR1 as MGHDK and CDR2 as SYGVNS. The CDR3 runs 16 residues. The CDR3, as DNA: TGTGCCAGCAGTGAATGGGGCTACAGGGATCCCCATGGGCAGTACTTC. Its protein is CASSEWGYRDPHGQYF.

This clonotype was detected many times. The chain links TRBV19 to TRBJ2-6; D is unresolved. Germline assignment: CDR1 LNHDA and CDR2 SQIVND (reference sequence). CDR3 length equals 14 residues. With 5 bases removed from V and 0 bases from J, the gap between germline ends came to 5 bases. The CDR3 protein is CASSQLSGANVLTF. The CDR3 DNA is TGTGCCAGTAGTCAGCTCTCTGGGGCCAACGTCCTGACTTTC.

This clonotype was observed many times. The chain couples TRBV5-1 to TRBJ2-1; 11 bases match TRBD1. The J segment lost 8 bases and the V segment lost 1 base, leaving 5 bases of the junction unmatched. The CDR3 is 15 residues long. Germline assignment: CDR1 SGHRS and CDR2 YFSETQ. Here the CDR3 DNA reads TGCGCCAGCAGCTTGCCTGGGACAGGGGGTGATGAGCAGTTCTTC. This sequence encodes CASSLPGTGGDEQFF.

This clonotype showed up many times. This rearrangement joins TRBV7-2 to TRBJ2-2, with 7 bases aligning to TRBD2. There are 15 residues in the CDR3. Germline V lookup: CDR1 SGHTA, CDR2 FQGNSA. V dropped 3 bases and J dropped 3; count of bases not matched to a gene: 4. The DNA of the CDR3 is TGTGCCAGCAGCTTCCGGGGGGTAGACACCGGGGAGCTGTTTTTT. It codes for CASSFRGVDTGELFF.

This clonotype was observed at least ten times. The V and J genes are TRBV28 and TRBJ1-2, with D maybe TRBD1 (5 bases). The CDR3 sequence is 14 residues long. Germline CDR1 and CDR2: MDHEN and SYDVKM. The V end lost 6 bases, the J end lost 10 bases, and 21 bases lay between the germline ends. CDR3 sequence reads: CASSSHTSPGYYTF. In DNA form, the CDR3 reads TGTGCCAGCAGCAGTCACACGTCGCCAGGGTACTACACCTTC.

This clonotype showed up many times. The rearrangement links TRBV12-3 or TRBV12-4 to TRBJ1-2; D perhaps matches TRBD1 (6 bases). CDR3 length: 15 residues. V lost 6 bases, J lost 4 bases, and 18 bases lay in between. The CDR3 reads CASSPQGSRGYGYTF. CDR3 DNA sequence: TGTGCCAGCAGCCCTCAAGGAAGCAGGGGCTATGGCTACACCTTC.

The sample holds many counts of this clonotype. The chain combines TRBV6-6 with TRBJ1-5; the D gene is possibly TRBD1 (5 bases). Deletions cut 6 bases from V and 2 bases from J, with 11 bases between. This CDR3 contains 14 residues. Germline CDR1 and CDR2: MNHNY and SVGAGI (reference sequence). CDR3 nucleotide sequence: TGTGCCAGCAGCCAGGGATTGGGCAATCAGCCCCAGCATTTT. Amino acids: CASSQGLGNQPQHF.

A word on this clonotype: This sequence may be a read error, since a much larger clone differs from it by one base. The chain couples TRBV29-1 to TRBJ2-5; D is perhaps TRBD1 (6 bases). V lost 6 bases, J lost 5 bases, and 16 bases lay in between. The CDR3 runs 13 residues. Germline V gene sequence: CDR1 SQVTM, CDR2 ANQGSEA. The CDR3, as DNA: TGCAGCGTGGGGGTCAGGGGAACGGAGACCCAGTACTTC. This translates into CSVGVRGTETQYF.

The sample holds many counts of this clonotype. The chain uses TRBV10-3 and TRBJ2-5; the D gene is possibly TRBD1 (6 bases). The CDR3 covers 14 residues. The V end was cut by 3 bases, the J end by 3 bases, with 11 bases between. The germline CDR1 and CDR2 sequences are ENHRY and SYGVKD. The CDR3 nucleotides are TGTGCCATCAGTGAATCAGGGGCGGAAGAGACCCAGTACTTC. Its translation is CAISESGAEETQYF.

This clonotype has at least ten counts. CDR3 amino acids: CATRTPDGNTGELFF. CDR3 coding DNA: TGTGCCACCAGGACCCCGGACGGGAACACCGGGGAGCTGTTTTTT. The chain combines TRBV24-1 with TRBJ2-2; D is unclear. Germline values: CDR1 KGHDR, CDR2 SFDVKD. This CDR3 is built from 15 residues. Trimming shortened V by 7 bases and J by 1 base, and 12 bases separated the two germline ends.

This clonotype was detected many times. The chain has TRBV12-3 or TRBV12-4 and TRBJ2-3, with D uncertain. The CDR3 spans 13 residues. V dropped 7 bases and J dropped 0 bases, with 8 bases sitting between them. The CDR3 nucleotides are TGTGCCAGCACGCTATCTAGCACAGATACGCAGTATTTT. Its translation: CASTLSSTDTQYF.

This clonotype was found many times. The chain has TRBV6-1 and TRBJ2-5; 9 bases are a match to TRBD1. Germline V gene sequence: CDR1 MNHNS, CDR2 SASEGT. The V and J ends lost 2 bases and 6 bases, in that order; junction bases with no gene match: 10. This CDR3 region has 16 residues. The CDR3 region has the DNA TGTGCCAGCAGTGAATTGTCTAACAGGGGGCGACAGACCCAGTACTTC. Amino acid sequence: CASSELSNRGRQTQYF.

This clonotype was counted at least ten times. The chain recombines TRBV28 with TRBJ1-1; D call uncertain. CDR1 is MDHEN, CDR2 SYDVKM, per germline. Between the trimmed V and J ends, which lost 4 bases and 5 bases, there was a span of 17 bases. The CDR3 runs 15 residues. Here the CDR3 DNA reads TGTGCCAGCAGTTCAACCCGGCCCTGGGATACTGAAGCTTTCTTT. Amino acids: CASSSTRPWDTEAFF.

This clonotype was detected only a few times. The CDR3 DNA reads TGTGCCAGCACCGTCCTACTCGGTGGCTACACCTTC. Protein sequence: CASTVLLGGYTF. The chain is built from TRBV6-1 and TRBJ1-2, with D uncertain. Germline V lookup: CDR1 MNHNS, CDR2 SASEGT. The V end lost 7 bases, the J end lost 7 bases, and 13 bases lay between the germline ends. CDR3 length: 12 residues.

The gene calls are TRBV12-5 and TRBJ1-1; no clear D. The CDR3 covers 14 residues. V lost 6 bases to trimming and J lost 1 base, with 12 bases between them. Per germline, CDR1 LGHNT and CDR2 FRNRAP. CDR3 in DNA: TGTGCTAGTGGACCCGGACTGACGAACACTGAAGCTTTCTTT. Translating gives CASGPGLTNTEAFF.

CDR3: CASNQRPFSGNTIYF. CDR3 sequence (DNA): TGTGCCAGCAATCAAAGACCGTTTTCTGGAAACACCATATATTTT. The rearrangement uses TRBV28 and TRBJ1-3; D gene ambiguous. Germline CDR1 is MDHEN and CDR2 is SYDVKM. V was shortened by 7 bases and J by 1 base, with 14 bases between the two germline ends. The CDR3 is 15 amino acids.

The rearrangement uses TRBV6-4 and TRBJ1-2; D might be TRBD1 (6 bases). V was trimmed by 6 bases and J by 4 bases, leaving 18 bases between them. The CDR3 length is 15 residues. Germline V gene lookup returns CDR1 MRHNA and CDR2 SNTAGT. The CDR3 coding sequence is TGTGCCAGCAGCCCTCAGGGGTTAATACGCTATGGCTACACCTTC. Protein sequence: CASSPQGLIRYGYTF.

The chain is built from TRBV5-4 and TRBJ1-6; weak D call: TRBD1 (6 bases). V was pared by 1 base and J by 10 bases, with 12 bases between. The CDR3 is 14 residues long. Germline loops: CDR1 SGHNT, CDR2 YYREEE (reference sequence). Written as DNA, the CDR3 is TGTGCCAGCAGCTTGAGCTGGGACAACTCACCCCTCCACTTT. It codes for CASSLSWDNSPLHF.

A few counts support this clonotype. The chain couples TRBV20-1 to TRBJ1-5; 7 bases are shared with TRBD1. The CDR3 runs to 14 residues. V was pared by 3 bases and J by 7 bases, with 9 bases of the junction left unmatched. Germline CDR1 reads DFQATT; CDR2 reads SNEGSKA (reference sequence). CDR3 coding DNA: TGCAGTGCTAGTATGCAGGGGGTTATCCAGCCCCAGCATTTT. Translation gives CSASMQGVIQPQHF.

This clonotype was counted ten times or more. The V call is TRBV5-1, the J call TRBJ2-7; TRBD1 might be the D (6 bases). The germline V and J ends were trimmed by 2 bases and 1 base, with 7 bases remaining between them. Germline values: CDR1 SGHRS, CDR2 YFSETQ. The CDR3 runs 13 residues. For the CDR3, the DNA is TGCGCCAGCAGCTTCGGACAGTCCTACGAGCAGTACTTC. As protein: CASSFGQSYEQYF. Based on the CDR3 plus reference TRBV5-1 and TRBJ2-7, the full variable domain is KAGVTQTPRYLIKTRGQQVTLSCSPISGHRSVSWYQQTPGQGLQFLFEYFSETQRNKGNFPGRFSGRQFSNSRSEMNVSTLELGDSALYLCASSFGQSYEQYFGPGTRLTVT.

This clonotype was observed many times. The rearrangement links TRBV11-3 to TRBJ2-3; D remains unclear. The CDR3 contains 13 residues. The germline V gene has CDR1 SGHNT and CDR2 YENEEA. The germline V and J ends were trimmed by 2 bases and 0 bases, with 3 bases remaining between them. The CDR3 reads CASSLSSTDTQYF. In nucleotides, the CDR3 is TGTGCCAGCAGCTTATCCAGCACAGATACGCAGTATTTT.

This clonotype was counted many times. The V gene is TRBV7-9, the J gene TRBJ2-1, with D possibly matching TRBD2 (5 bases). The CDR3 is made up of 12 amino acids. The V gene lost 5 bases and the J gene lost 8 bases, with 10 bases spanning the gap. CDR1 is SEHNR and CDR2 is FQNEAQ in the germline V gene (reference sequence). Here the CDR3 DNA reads TGTGCCAGCAGCACAGCCGGGGATGAGCAGTTCTTC. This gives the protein CASSTAGDEQFF.

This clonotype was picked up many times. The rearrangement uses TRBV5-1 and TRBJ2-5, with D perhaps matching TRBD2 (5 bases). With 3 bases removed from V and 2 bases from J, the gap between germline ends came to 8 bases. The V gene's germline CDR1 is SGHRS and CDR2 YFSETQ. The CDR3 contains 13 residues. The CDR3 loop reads CASSYRGQETQYF. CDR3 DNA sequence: TGCGCCAGCAGCTACCGGGGACAAGAGACCCAGTACTTC.